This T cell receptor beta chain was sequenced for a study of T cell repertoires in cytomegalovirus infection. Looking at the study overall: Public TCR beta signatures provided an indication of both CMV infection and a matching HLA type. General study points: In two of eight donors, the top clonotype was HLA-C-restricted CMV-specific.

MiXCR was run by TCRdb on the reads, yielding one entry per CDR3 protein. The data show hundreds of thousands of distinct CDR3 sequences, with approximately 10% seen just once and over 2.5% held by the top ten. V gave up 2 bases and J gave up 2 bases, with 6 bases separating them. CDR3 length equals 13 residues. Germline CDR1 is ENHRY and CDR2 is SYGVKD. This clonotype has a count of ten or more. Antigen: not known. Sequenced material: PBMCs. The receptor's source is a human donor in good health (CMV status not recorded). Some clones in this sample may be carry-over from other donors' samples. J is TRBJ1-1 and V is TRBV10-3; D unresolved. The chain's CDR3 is CAISETSNTEAFF. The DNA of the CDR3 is TGTGCCATCAGTGAGACGAGCAACACTGAAGCTTTCTTT.